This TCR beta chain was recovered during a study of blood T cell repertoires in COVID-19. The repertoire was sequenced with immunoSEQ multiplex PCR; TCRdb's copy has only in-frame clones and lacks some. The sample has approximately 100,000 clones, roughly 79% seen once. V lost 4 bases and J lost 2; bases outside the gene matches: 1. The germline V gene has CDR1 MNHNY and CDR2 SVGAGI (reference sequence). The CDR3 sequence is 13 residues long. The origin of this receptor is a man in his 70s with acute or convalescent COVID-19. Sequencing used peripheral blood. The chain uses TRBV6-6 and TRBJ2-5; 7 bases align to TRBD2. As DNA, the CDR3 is TGTGCCAGCAGTTGGGGGGGGCAAGAGACCCAGTACTTC. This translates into CASSWGGQETQYF.